Listed below are T cell receptor beta chains from one sample, sequenced in a study of cytomegalovirus exposure and HLA in healthy donors. TCRdb's copy holds only in-frame clones and misses some; the assay was immunoSEQ multiplex PCR. The sample holds around 150,000 clones, over 70% seen once. The specimen was PBMCs. These receptors came from a man aged 30 to 45 in good health and CMV-seropositive. Both conserved end residues are part of each CDR3. Fields, in order: V gene, D gene, J gene, clone size, CDR3 DNA, CDR3 protein. D genes are given only for firm matches. Size values are once, few and many counts, or a class for expanded clones, and some rows have none.

TRBV6-1	.	TRBJ2-5	.	TGTGCCAGCGGGGGGGACACCGCGTGGGAGACCCAGTACTTC	CASGGDTAWETQYF
TRBV5-1	TRBD1	TRBJ2-1	.	TGCGCCAGCAGCTTGGCCACAGGGGGCCATGAGCAGTTCTTC	CASSLATGGHEQFF
TRBV7-9	.	TRBJ2-5	.	TGTGCCAGCAGCTTAGCGGAGGTCGTGGAGACCCAGTACTTC	CASSLAEVVETQYF
TRBV19	.	TRBJ1-1	once	TGTGCCAGTAGTACCTACAGGGACATGAACACTGAAGCTTTCTTT	CASSTYRDMNTEAFF
TRBV28	TRBD1	TRBJ1-1	.	TGTGCCAGCAGAGTACAGGGGATCACTGAAGCTTTCTTT	CASRVQGITEAFF
TRBV4-1	.	TRBJ1-1	.	TGCGCCAGCAGCCCAGACGTTCGGAGAAACACTGAAGCTTTCTTT	CASSPDVRRNTEAFF
TRBV18	TRBD1	TRBJ2-7	.	TGTGCCAGCTCACCCCCGGGACAGCTCTACGAGCAGTACTTC	CASSPPGQLYEQYF
TRBV11-2	TRBD1	TRBJ1-1	.	TGTGCCAGCAGGCCAGGGGGACGGGCGAACACTGAAGCTTTCTTT	CASRPGGRANTEAFF
TRBV7-7	TRBD1	TRBJ2-1	.	TGTGCCAGCAGCCTCAGACAGGGGTCCTACAATGAGCAGTTCTTC	CASSLRQGSYNEQFF
TRBV13	.	TRBJ2-2	.	TGTGCCAGCAGCCGGGGAATTGCGAACACCGGGGAGCTGTTTTTT	CASSRGIANTGELFF
TRBV5-4	TRBD1	TRBJ2-7	.	TGTGCCAGCAGCTCTCGACAGGGGTCCTACGAGCAGTACTTC	CASSSRQGSYEQYF
TRBV5-1	.	TRBJ1-4	.	TGCGCCAGCAGCTTGGCCGCAGGGGATGAAAAACTGTTTTTT	CASSLAAGDEKLFF
TRBV27	TRBD2	TRBJ2-3	.	TGTGCCAGCAGTTTGATCCTAGCGGGGGGGCCGGGAGATACGCAGTATTTT	CASSLILAGGPGDTQYF
TRBV5-6	TRBD1	TRBJ2-3	.	TGTGCCAGCAGCTCGACAGGGTTGTGGGTGAGAGATACGCAGTATTTT	CASSSTGLWVRDTQYF
TRBV5-5	.	TRBJ2-1	.	TGTGCCAGCAGCTCCCAGGGCAACTCCTACAATGAGCAGTTCTTC	CASSSQGNSYNEQFF
TRBV6-6	TRBD1	TRBJ2-1	.	TGTGCCAGCAGAACGCCGGGACAGGGTGGCAATGAGCAGTTCTTC	CASRTPGQGGNEQFF
TRBV5-1	TRBD1	TRBJ2-7	.	TGCGCCAGCAGCCCGGGACAGGGGCTCCAGGAGCAGTACTTC	CASSPGQGLQEQYF
TRBV19	.	TRBJ1-3	once	TGTGCCAGTAGTCCGTGGACAGTACGCTCTGGAAACACCATATATTTT	CASSPWTVRSGNTIYF
TRBV6-6	TRBD2	TRBJ2-1	once	TGTGCCAGCAGCCCACGGACTAGCGGAGACTACAATGAGCAGTTCTTC	CASSPRTSGDYNEQFF
TRBV20-1	.	TRBJ2-3	.	TGCAGTGCTAGACGGGCAGATACGCAGTATTTT	CSARRADTQYF
TRBV7-6	TRBD1	TRBJ2-1	few	TGTGCCAGCAGCTTAGGGAGCGACAGGGGATACAATGAGCAGTTCTTC	CASSLGSDRGYNEQFF
TRBV5-1	TRBD2	TRBJ2-3	.	TGCGCCAGCAGCTCCTCTAGCGGGGGGGATACGCAGTATTTT	CASSSSSGGDTQYF
TRBV6-5	TRBD1	TRBJ1-1	.	TGTGCCAGCCGGCGAGACAGGGCAAACACTGAAGCTTTCTTT	CASRRDRANTEAFF
TRBV27	TRBD2	TRBJ2-7	.	TGTGCCAGCAGTTTACTTCTAGCGGGAGGACCCTACGAGCAGTACTTC	CASSLLLAGGPYEQYF
TRBV5-1	TRBD1	TRBJ1-2	.	TGCGCCAGCAGACAGGGGGGCGATGGCTACACCTTC	CASRQGGDGYTF
TRBV9	.	TRBJ1-1	.	TGTGCCAGCAGCGTAGGGGCAGGGGCGAACACTGAAGCTTTCTTT	CASSVGAGANTEAFF
TRBV4-3	.	TRBJ1-6	.	TGCGCCAGCAGCCAAGATACGGGGGGGAGCAATTCACCCCTCCACTTT	CASSQDTGGSNSPLHF
TRBV7-8	.	TRBJ2-7	.	TGTGTTAGCAAGCAGAAGACGGCATACGAGCAGTACTTC	CVSKQKTAYEQYF
TRBV23-1	.	TRBJ1-3	.	TGCGCCAGCATCCCGAAGGGGAGGGGCCTTAGAAACACCATATATTTT	CASIPKGRGLRNTIYF
TRBV7-2	.	TRBJ2-7	.	TGTGCCAGCAGCCCGACTAGTATTTCTCACGAGCAGTACTTC	CASSPTSISHEQYF
TRBV30	TRBD2	TRBJ2-3	.	TGTGCCTGGAGTGTTAGCGGGAGGAGCACAGATACGCAGTATTTT	CAWSVSGRSTDTQYF
TRBV6-5	TRBD1	TRBJ1-4	.	TGTGCCAGCAGTTATGGGGACAGGGTTGGCGAAAAACTGTTTTTT	CASSYGDRVGEKLFF
TRBV19	TRBD1	TRBJ2-2	.	TGTGCCAGTAGTATTGGGACAGGGGGCCCCGGGGAGCTGTTTTTT	CASSIGTGGPGELFF
TRBV19	TRBD1	TRBJ1-1	few	TGTGCCAGTAGCCCGTATATCTTGGACAGGGAGACTGAAGCTTTCTTT	CASSPYILDRETEAFF
TRBV7-8	TRBD2	TRBJ2-1	.	TGTGCCAGCAGCGCCGGGGGCGGGAGGGCCAGGAATGAGCAGTTCTTC	CASSAGGGRARNEQFF
TRBV28	TRBD2	TRBJ2-3	.	TGTGCCAGCAGGTTGGGACTAGCGGGACCCCGGGCAGATACGCAGTATTTT	CASRLGLAGPRADTQYF
TRBV2	.	TRBJ2-7	.	TGTGCCAGCACAACTCTGACAGTCCGTGGCGAGCAGTACTTC	CASTTLTVRGEQYF
TRBV10-3	.	TRBJ2-7	.	TGTGCCACGCGGGGCCACGAGCAGTACTTC	CATRGHEQYF
TRBV4-2	TRBD2	TRBJ2-7	.	TGTGCCAGCAGCCAATTTCAGTTAGCGGGAGGAGGCGAGCAGTACTTC	CASSQFQLAGGGEQYF
TRBV4-3	.	TRBJ1-5	once	TGCGCCAGCAGCCAAGATAAGGGGCTGGGTCAGCCCCAGCATTTT	CASSQDKGLGQPQHF
TRBV27	TRBD1	TRBJ2-2	few	TGTGCCAGCGGGACAGGGGACACCGGGGAGCTGTTTTTT	CASGTGDTGELFF
TRBV27	TRBD2	TRBJ2-5	.	TGTGCCAGCAGCCGCGTGCTAGCGGGAACAGAGACCCAGTACTTC	CASSRVLAGTETQYF
TRBV7-6	TRBD2	TRBJ2-1	.	TGTGCCAGCGGGTCGACTAGCGAATCCTACAATGAGCAGTTCTTC	CASGSTSESYNEQFF
TRBV19	TRBD1	TRBJ2-7	.	TGTGCCAGTAGTAGGGACAGGAACTACGAGCAGTACTTC	CASSRDRNYEQYF
TRBV6-5	.	TRBJ1-6	.	TGTGCCAGCAGTTCAGGGCAGTCCTATAATTCACCCCTCCACTTT	CASSSGQSYNSPLHF
TRBV6-6	.	TRBJ2-7	.	TGTGCCAGCAGTCCAGGGTACCAAGAGCAGTACTTC	CASSPGYQEQYF
TRBV4-3	TRBD2	TRBJ2-1	.	TGCGCCAGCAGCCAACTAGCGGGGGGGCCTGAGCAGTTCTTC	CASSQLAGGPEQFF
TRBV27	TRBD2	TRBJ2-1	.	TGTGCCAGCAGTTTACTACTAGCGGCCTCCTACAATGAGCAGTTCTTC	CASSLLLAASYNEQFF
TRBV9	.	TRBJ1-2	.	TGTGCCAGCAGCGTTTCTGGGGGCCACTATGGCTACACCTTC	CASSVSGGHYGYTF
TRBV30	.	TRBJ1-1	few	TGTGCCTGGAGTGGCAGATCGATTGAAGCTTTCTTT	CAWSGRSIEAFF
TRBV15	.	TRBJ1-3	.	TGTGCCACCAGCAGAGGGGGCGAAGCAAACACCATATATTTT	CATSRGGEANTIYF
TRBV29-1	TRBD2	TRBJ2-7	.	TGCAGCGTTGAAAGCGGGGGGAGCTCCTACGAGCAGTACTTC	CSVESGGSSYEQYF
TRBV19	TRBD1	TRBJ1-2	.	TGTGCCAGTAACGGCGACAGGGAAAATGGCTACACCTTC	CASNGDRENGYTF